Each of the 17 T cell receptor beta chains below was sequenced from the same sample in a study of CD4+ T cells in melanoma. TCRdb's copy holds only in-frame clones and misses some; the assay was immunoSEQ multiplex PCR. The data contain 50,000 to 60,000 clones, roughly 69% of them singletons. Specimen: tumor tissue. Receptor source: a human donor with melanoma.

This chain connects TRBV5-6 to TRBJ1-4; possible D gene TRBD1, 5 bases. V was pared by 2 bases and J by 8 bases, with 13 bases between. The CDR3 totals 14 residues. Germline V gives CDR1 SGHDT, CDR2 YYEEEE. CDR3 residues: CASSFGAGSEKLFF. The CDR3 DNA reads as TGTGCCAGCAGCTTCGGGGCAGGGAGCGAAAAACTGTTTTTT.

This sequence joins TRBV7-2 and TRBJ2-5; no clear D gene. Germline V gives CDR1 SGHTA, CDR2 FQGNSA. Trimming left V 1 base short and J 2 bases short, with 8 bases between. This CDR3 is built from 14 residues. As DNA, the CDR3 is TGTGCCAGCAGCTTAGGGGAACAGCAAGAGACCCAGTACTTC. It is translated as CASSLGEQQETQYF.

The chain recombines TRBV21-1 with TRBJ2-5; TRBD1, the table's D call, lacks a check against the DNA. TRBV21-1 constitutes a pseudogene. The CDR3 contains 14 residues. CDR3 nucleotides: TGTGCCAGCAGCGGACCGGGACATCAGGAGACCCAGTACTTC. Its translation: CASSGPGHQETQYF.

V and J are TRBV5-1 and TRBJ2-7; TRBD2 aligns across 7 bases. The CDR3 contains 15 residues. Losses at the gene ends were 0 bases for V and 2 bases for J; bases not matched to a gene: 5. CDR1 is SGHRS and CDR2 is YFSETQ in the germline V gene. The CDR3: CASSLVPGGPYEQYF. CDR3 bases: TGCGCCAGCAGCTTGGTTCCGGGGGGTCCCTACGAGCAGTACTTC.

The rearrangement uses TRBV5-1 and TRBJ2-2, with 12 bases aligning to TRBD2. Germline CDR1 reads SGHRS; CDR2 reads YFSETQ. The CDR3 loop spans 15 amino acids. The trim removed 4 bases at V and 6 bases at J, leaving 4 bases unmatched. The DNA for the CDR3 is TGCGCCAGCAGCGGCGGGACTAGCGGGCCCGGGGAGCTGTTTTTT. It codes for CASSGGTSGPGELFF.

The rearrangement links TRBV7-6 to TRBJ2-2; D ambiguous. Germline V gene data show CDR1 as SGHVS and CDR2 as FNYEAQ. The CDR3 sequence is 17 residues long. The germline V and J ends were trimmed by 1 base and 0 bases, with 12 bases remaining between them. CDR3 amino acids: CASSLEGQQSNTGELFF. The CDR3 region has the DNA TGTGCCAGCAGCTTAGAAGGTCAACAGTCGAACACCGGGGAGCTGTTTTTT. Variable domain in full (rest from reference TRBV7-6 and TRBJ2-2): GAGVSQSPRYKVTKRGQDVALRCDPISGHVSLYWYRQALGQGPEFLTYFNYEAQQDKSGLPNDRFSAERPEGSISTLTIQRTEQRDSAMYRCASSLEGQQSNTGELFFGEGSRLTVL.

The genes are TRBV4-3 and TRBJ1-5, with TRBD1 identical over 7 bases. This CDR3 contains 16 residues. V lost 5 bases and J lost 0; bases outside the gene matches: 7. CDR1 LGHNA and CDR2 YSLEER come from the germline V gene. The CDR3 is CASSLGDSYSNQPQHF. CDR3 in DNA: TGCGCCAGCAGCTTGGGGGACAGTTATAGCAATCAGCCCCAGCATTTT.

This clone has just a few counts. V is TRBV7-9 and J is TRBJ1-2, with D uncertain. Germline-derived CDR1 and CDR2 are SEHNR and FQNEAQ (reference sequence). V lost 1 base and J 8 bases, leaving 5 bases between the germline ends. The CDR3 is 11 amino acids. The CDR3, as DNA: TGTGCCAGCAGCTTAGGGGCGGGCTACACCTTC. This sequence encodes CASSLGAGYTF.

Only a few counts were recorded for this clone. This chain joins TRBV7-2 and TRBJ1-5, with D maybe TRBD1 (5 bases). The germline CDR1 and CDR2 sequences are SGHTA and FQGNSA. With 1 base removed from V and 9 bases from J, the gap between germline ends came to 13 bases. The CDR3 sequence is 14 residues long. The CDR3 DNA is TGTGCCAGCAGCTTAGGGGCGGGGGGAAGGCCCCAGCATTTT. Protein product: CASSLGAGGRPQHF.

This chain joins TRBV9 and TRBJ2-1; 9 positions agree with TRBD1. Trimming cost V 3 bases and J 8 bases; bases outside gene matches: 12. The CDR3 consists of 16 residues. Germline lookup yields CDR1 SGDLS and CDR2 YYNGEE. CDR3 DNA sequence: TGTGCCAGCAGCGCCCTTACAGGGGGCGCGACTCATGAGCAGTTCTTC. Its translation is CASSALTGGATHEQFF. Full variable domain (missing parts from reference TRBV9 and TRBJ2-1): DSGVTQTPKHLITATGQRVTLRCSPRSGDLSVYWYQQSLDQGLQFLIQYYNGEERAKGNILERFSAQQFPDLHSELNLSSLELGDSALYFCASSALTGGATHEQFFGPGTRLTVL.

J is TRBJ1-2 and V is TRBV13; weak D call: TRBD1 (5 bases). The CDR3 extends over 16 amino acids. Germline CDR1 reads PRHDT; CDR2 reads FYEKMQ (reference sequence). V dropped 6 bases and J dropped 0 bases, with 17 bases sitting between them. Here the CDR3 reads CASSVMGTGTNYGYTF. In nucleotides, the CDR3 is TGTGCCAGCAGTGTGATGGGGACTGGGACTAACTATGGCTACACCTTC.

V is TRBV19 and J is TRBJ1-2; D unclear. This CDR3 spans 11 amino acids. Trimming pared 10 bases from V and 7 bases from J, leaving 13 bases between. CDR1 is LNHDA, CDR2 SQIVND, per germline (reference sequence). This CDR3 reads CATKAGVGYTF. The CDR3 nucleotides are TGTGCCACAAAAGCTGGGGTTGGCTACACCTTC.

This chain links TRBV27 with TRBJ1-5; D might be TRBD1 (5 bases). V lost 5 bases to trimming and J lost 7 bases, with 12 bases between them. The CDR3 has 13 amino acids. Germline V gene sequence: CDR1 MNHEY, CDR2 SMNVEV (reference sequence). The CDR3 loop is CASSLRVGQPQHF. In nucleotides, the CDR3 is TGTGCCAGCAGTCTCAGGGTAGGGCAGCCCCAGCATTTT.

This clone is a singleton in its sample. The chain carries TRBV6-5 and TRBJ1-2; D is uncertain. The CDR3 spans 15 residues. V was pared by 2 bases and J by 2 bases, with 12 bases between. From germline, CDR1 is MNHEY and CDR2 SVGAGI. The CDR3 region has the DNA TGTGCCAGCAGTTACCCGGGATCACGGAACTATGGCTACACCTTC. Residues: CASSYPGSRNYGYTF.

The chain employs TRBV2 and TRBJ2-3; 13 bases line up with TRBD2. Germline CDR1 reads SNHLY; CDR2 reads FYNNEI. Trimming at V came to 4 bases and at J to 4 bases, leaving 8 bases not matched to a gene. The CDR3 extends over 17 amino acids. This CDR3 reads CASSGGLAGMSPDTQYF. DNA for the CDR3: TGTGCCAGCAGTGGGGGACTAGCGGGGATGTCCCCAGATACGCAGTATTTT.

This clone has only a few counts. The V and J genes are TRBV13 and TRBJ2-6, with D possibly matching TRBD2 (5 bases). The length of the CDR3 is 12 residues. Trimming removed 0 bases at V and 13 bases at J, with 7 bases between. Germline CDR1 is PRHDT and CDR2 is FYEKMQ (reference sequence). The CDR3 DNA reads TGTGCCAGCAGCTTAGGCCGGGGAGTCCTGACTTTC. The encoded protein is CASSLGRGVLTF. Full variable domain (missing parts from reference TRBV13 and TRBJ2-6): AAGVIQSPRHLIKEKRETATLKCYPIPRHDTVYWYQQGPGQDPQFLISFYEKMQSDKGSIPDRFSAQQFSDYHSELNMSSLELGDSALYFCASSLGRGVLTFGAGSRLTVL.

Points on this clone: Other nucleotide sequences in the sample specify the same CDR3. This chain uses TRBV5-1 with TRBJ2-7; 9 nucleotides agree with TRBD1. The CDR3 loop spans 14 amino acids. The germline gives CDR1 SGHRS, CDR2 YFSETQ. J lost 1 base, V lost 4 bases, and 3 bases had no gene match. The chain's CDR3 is CASSAGTGSYEQYF. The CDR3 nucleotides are TGCGCCAGCAGCGCCGGGACAGGGTCCTACGAGCAGTACTTC. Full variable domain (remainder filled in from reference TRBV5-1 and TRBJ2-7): KAGVTQTPRYLIKTRGQQVTLSCSPISGHRSVSWYQQTPGQGLQFLFEYFSETQRNKGNFPGRFSGRQFSNSRSEMNVSTLELGDSALYLCASSAGTGSYEQYFGPGTRLTVT.